Below, 31 T cell receptor beta chains from the same sample are listed, as sequenced in a study of response to subunit inactivated influenza vaccine. Using its own MiXCR run on the RT-PCR reads, TCRdb lists one record per CDR3 protein. The sample lists approximately 680,000 distinct CDR3 sequences, 15% to 19% seen once, with roughly 10% in the top ten. The sample was PBMCs from blood, taken less than 13 days after vaccination. These receptors came from a man in his fifties who received an inactivated influenza vaccine.

The rearrangement links TRBV5-1 to TRBJ2-3; 10 bases map to TRBD2. The CDR3 is 15 residues long. J lost 7 bases, V lost 3 bases, and 8 bases had no gene match. Germline values: CDR1 SGHRS, CDR2 YFSETQ. CDR3 DNA sequence: TGCGCCAGCAGCTCCCCTAGCGGGGGAAGGTATACGCAGTATTTT. Protein sequence: CASSSPSGGRYTQYF.

This clonotype was seen a handful of times. The rearrangement joins TRBV20-1 to TRBJ2-5; D remains ambiguous. The CDR3 has 11 amino acids. Trimming took off 6 bases at V and 5 bases at J, with 10 bases between the two ends. The germline gives CDR1 DFQATT, CDR2 SNEGSKA (reference sequence). The CDR3, as DNA: TGCAGTGCCAGAACCGGGGAGACCCAGTACTTC. Residues: CSARTGETQYF.

The chain carries TRBV7-8 and TRBJ2-7; the D gene is possibly TRBD1 (6 bases). The CDR3 runs to 15 residues. V gave up 5 bases and J gave up 0 bases, with 14 bases separating them. CDR1 and CDR2 (germline): SGHVS, FQNEAQ. In DNA, the CDR3 is TGTGCCAGCAGCAACACCGACAGGTTCTCCTACGAGCAGTACTTC. Residues: CASSNTDRFSYEQYF.

The chain links TRBV29-1 to TRBJ1-5; a weak D match, TRBD1 (6 bases). The CDR3 sequence is 13 residues long. CDR1 and CDR2 from the germline V gene are SQVTM and ANQGSEA. V was clipped by 4 bases and J by 7 bases, with 14 bases between them. The CDR3 region is CSVGEGGSQPQHF. The CDR3, as DNA: TGCAGCGTTGGGGAGGGGGGCAGCCAGCCCCAGCATTTT.

This clonotype was recorded a few times. This chain links TRBV11-2 with TRBJ2-1, with TRBD2 identical over 15 bases. The J segment lost 7 bases and the V segment lost 4 bases, leaving 11 bases of the junction unmatched. Germline V gene data show CDR1 as SGHAT and CDR2 as FQNNGV. This CDR3 spans 18 amino acids. Here the CDR3 reads CASSSRRTSGRAVNEQFF. CDR3 DNA sequence: TGTGCCAGCAGCTCCCGGCGGACTAGCGGGAGGGCAGTGAATGAGCAGTTCTTC.

The chain has TRBV10-3 and TRBJ2-3; TRBD1 is a possible D gene (5 bases). This CDR3 spans 15 amino acids. Trimming pared 6 bases from V and 2 bases from J, leaving 15 bases between. Germline V gene sequence: CDR1 ENHRY, CDR2 SYGVKD. The CDR3 here is CAIRAGDRNTDTQYF. CDR3 nucleotides: TGTGCCATCAGGGCCGGAGACAGAAACACAGATACGCAGTATTTT.

This clonotype showed up just a few times. This chain links TRBV27 with TRBJ2-1; TRBD2 matches 9 bases. CDR1 and CDR2 from the germline V gene are MNHEY and SMNVEV (reference sequence). The CDR3 sequence is 14 residues long. Unmatched junction bases numbered 3, after V lost 8 bases and J lost 1 base. The CDR3, as DNA: TGTGCCAGCGTAGCGGGAGATTCCTACAATGAGCAGTTCTTC. Translating gives CASVAGDSYNEQFF.

V usage is TRBV20-1 and J usage is TRBJ2-3, with unresolved D. CDR3 length equals 13 residues. Germline V gene data show CDR1 as DFQATT and CDR2 as SNEGSKA (reference sequence). The V end was cut by 1 base, the J end by 6 bases, with 11 bases between. The CDR3 loop is CSARVPILDTQYF. For the CDR3, the DNA is TGCAGTGCTAGAGTGCCTATACTCGATACGCAGTATTTT.

This clonotype was picked up a small number of times. This rearrangement joins TRBV25-1 to TRBJ2-2; maybe TRBD1 (5 bases). Per germline, CDR1 MGHDK and CDR2 SYGVNS. The CDR3 spans 15 residues. V shed 5 bases and J shed 6 bases, with 16 bases lying between them. This chain's CDR3 is CASSQTGYWSGELFF. CDR3 nucleotide sequence: TGTGCCAGCAGTCAAACAGGTTATTGGTCCGGGGAGCTGTTTTTT.

This clonotype was picked up many times. The V call is TRBV4-1, the J call TRBJ2-3; 7 positions match TRBD1. Per germline, CDR1 MGHRA and CDR2 YSYEKL. The CDR3 totals 15 residues. The V and J ends lost 3 bases and 0 bases, in that order; junction bases with no gene match: 3. The CDR3 DNA sequence: TGCGCCAGCAGCCACACAGGGGACAGCACAGATACGCAGTATTTT. Translating it yields CASSHTGDSTDTQYF.

This clonotype appeared a few times. V usage is TRBV20-1 and J usage is TRBJ2-7; 7 nucleotides agree with TRBD1. Germline trimming cut 7 bases from V and 1 base from J; bases unmatched to any gene: 4. Germline lookup yields CDR1 DFQATT and CDR2 SNEGSKA (reference sequence). The CDR3 has 12 amino acids. In DNA form, the CDR3 reads TGCAGTGTGATGACAGGGTCCTACGAGCAGTACTTC. As protein: CSVMTGSYEQYF.

This clonotype was recorded many times. This chain joins TRBV4-2 and TRBJ2-1, with 14 bases matching TRBD2. The CDR3 totals 20 residues. Trimming at V came to 4 bases and at J to 8 bases, leaving 19 bases not matched to a gene. Germline V CDR1 and CDR2: LGHNA, YNFKEQ. CDR3 nucleotides: TGTGCCAGCAGCCGACGCACCATTCCCGGGACTAGCGGGAGTCCCCATGAGCAGTTCTTC. Amino acids: CASSRRTIPGTSGSPHEQFF.

V is TRBV7-9 and J is TRBJ1-2; D might be TRBD1 (5 bases). The CDR3 is made up of 15 amino acids. The V and J ends lost 1 base and 7 bases respectively, with 16 bases between them. Germline V gives CDR1 SEHNR, CDR2 FQNEAQ (reference sequence). The CDR3 nucleotides read TGTGCCAGCAGCTTAGGGGGACGGCCGACCGGTGGCTACACCTTC. This encodes CASSLGGRPTGGYTF.

This clonotype was counted at least ten times. As DNA, the CDR3 is TGTGCCAGCAGCCCCGGGAACCAAGAGACCCAGTACTTC. This encodes CASSPGNQETQYF. The genes are TRBV7-2 and TRBJ2-5; D is possibly TRBD2 (5 bases). The CDR3 sequence is 13 residues long. The germline CDR1 and CDR2 sequences are SGHTA and FQGNSA. V gave up 5 bases and J gave up 0 bases, with 7 bases separating them. The full variable domain, in which reference TRBV7-2 and TRBJ2-5 provide the parts outside the CDR3, is GAGVSQSPSNKVTEKGKDVELRCDPISGHTALYWYRQSLGQGLEFLIYFQGNSAPDKSGLPSDRFSAERTGGSVSTLTIQRTQQEDSAVYLCASSPGNQETQYFGPGTRLLVL.

This clonotype showed up just a few times. V gene TRBV7-6 combines with J gene TRBJ2-3, with 11 bases lining up with TRBD2. Germline V CDR1 and CDR2: SGHVS, FNYEAQ. The CDR3 is 19 residues long. V dropped 5 bases and J dropped 1; count of bases not matched to a gene: 14. The CDR3 loop is CASSPWTSGPSRGTDTQYF. Written as DNA, the CDR3 is TGTGCCAGCAGCCCCTGGACTAGCGGGCCCTCCAGAGGCACAGATACGCAGTATTTT.

This chain uses TRBV20-1 with TRBJ2-1, with 13 bases that match TRBD2. Per germline, CDR1 DFQATT and CDR2 SNEGSKA (reference sequence). This CDR3 is built from 15 residues. The V gene end was trimmed by 4 bases and the J gene end by 3 bases; junction bases not matched to a gene: 3. CDR3: CSAIGLAGVYNEQFF. The CDR3 nucleotides are TGCAGTGCTATCGGACTAGCGGGAGTCTACAATGAGCAGTTCTTC.

The chain is built from TRBV5-6 and TRBJ2-1, with 7 bases aligning to TRBD2. Trimming took 0 bases from V and 7 from J; bases not matched to a gene: 10. Germline CDR1 is SGHDT and CDR2 is YYEEEE. The CDR3 consists of 16 residues. CDR3 bases: TGTGCCAGCAGCTTGGTGCCAGCGGGGAACGAAAATGAGCAGTTCTTC. It encodes CASSLVPAGNENEQFF. The full variable domain, rest sourced from reference TRBV5-6 and TRBJ2-1, is DAGVTQSPTHLIKTRGQQVTLRCSPKSGHDTVSWYQQALGQGPQFIFQYYEEEERQRGNFPDRFSGHQFPNYSSELNVNALLLGDSALYLCASSLVPAGNENEQFFGPGTRLTVL.

Only a few counts were recorded for this clonotype. The CDR3 DNA sequence: TGCGCCAGCAGCCAAGATTGGGGGAACAATGAGCAGTTCTTC. It specifies CASSQDWGNNEQFF. The rearrangement links TRBV4-3 to TRBJ2-1; D assignment may be TRBD1 or TRBD2 (5 bases each). The CDR3 runs to 14 residues. In germline, CDR1 is LGHNA, CDR2 YSLEER. Trimming shortened V by 0 bases and J by 5 bases, and 8 bases separated the two germline ends.

This clonotype was detected many times. CDR3 amino acids: CASSLDARQEKLFF. The CDR3, as DNA: TGCGCCAGCAGCTTGGACGCCAGACAGGAAAAACTGTTTTTT. V usage is TRBV5-1 and J usage is TRBJ1-4; tentatively, D is TRBD1 (5 bases). Germline V gene sequence: CDR1 SGHRS, CDR2 YFSETQ. The CDR3 has 14 amino acids. V was cut by 0 bases and J by 8 bases, with 11 bases left in between. The variable domain in full, with the rest retrieved from reference TRBV5-1 and TRBJ1-4, is KAGVTQTPRYLIKTRGQQVTLSCSPISGHRSVSWYQQTPGQGLQFLFEYFSETQRNKGNFPGRFSGRQFSNSRSEMNVSTLELGDSALYLCASSLDARQEKLFFGSGTQLSVL.

The chain uses TRBV28 and TRBJ2-7; perhaps TRBD1 as D (5 bases). V was shortened by 3 bases and J by 2 bases, with 8 bases between the two germline ends. The CDR3 runs 13 residues. The germline CDR1 and CDR2 sequences are MDHEN and SYDVKM. The CDR3 loop reads CASSFRVAYEQYF. The CDR3 nucleotides read TGTGCCAGCAGTTTCAGGGTAGCCTACGAGCAGTACTTC.

This sequence joins TRBV20-1 and TRBJ2-5; perhaps TRBD2 as D (6 bases). CDR3 length equals 14 residues. Germline V gene lookup returns CDR1 DFQATT and CDR2 SNEGSKA (reference sequence). With 6 bases removed from V and 5 bases from J, the gap between germline ends came to 19 bases. The DNA for the CDR3 is TGCAGTGCCGTAAACTGGAGGGCACAGGAGACCCAGTACTTC. Protein product: CSAVNWRAQETQYF.

The chain has TRBV11-3 and TRBJ2-1, with 15 bases lining up with TRBD2. The CDR3 sequence is 16 residues long. V gave up 4 bases and J gave up 7 bases; unmatched junction bases: 5. Per germline, CDR1 SGHNT and CDR2 YENEEA. The CDR3 reads CASSSSGLAGGNEQFF. DNA of the CDR3: TGTGCCAGCAGCTCATCGGGACTAGCGGGAGGAAATGAGCAGTTCTTC.

This clonotype occurred a few times. The rearrangement uses TRBV18 and TRBJ2-5; 7 bases fit TRBD1. Trimming removed 0 bases from V and 5 bases from J; junction bases left unmatched: 0. The V gene's germline CDR1 is KGHSH and CDR2 LQKENI. This CDR3 region has 13 residues. CDR3 in amino acids: CASSPPDRETQYF. The CDR3 coding sequence is TGTGCCAGCTCACCACCGGACAGGGAGACCCAGTACTTC.

This clonotype was seen ten or more times. The rearrangement joins TRBV6-1 to TRBJ2-5; D remains ambiguous. Looked up from germline, CDR1 is MNHNS and CDR2 is SASEGT. CDR3 length equals 14 residues. Trimming removed 5 bases at V and 5 bases at J, with 15 bases between. CDR3 in amino acids: CASSRTQGRETQYF. CDR3 DNA sequence: TGTGCCAGCAGTCGGACCCAAGGTCGGGAGACCCAGTACTTC.

The chain carries TRBV6-1 and TRBJ2-2; D call uncertain. Germline loops: CDR1 MNHNS, CDR2 SASEGT. Trimming pared 6 bases from V and 0 bases from J, leaving 8 bases between. The CDR3 contains 14 residues. The CDR3 region has the DNA TGTGCCAGCAGAACTACAGCGAACACCGGGGAGCTGTTTTTT. Translation: CASRTTANTGELFF.

This chain joins TRBV15 and TRBJ2-1, with D possibly matching TRBD2 (5 bases). The CDR3 extends over 12 amino acids. The germline V gene encodes CDR1 LNHNV and CDR2 YYDKDF (reference sequence). V was trimmed by 5 bases and J by 4 bases, leaving 6 bases between them. The CDR3 nucleotides read TGTGCCACCAGCGGGAGATACAATGAGCAGTTCTTC. Amino acids: CATSGRYNEQFF.

At least ten counts were recorded for this clonotype. This chain connects TRBV20-1 to TRBJ2-5, with 10 bases aligning to TRBD2. This CDR3 comprises 12 residues. CDR1 is DFQATT and CDR2 is SNEGSKA in the germline V gene (reference sequence). This chain's CDR3 is CGGLASQETQYF. The CDR3, as DNA: TGCGGGGGACTAGCGAGCCAAGAGACCCAGTACTTC.

CDR3 protein: CASCPSTGITENTEAFF. The CDR3 DNA is TGTGCCAGCTGCCCCTCCACGGGGATCACAGAGAACACTGAAGCTTTCTTT. V gene TRBV4-2 combines with J gene TRBJ1-1; the D is unclear. CDR1 LGHNA and CDR2 YNFKEQ come from the germline V gene. Between the trimmed V and J ends, which lost 8 bases and 1 base, there was a span of 23 bases. This CDR3 spans 17 amino acids.

CDR3 residues: CASSLKGGQYF. CDR3 DNA sequence: TGTGCCAGCAGCTTAAAAGGGGGACAGTACTTC. The chain joins TRBV7-8 to TRBJ2-4, with a weak D call TRBD1 (6 bases). The CDR3 sequence is 11 residues long. The germline CDR1 and CDR2 sequences are SGHVS and FQNEAQ. V was shortened by 2 bases and J by 13 bases, with 9 bases between the two germline ends.

The chain uses TRBV5-1 and TRBJ2-5; D is tentatively TRBD1 or TRBD2 (5 bases each). CDR3 length: 14 residues. Trimming took off 4 bases at V and 5 bases at J, with 15 bases between the two ends. CDR1 and CDR2 (germline): SGHRS, YFSETQ. The DNA of the CDR3 is TGCGCCAGCAGCCCCGGGACCGACGTGGAGACCCAGTACTTC. Protein: CASSPGTDVETQYF.

The rearrangement joins TRBV28 to TRBJ2-1, with 7 positions matching TRBD2. The junction had 10 bases not matched to a gene; V was cut back by 3 bases and J by 8 bases. This CDR3 contains 15 residues. Germline values: CDR1 MDHEN, CDR2 SYDVKM. Here the CDR3 reads CASSFLAGDWHEQFF. The DNA of the CDR3 is TGTGCCAGCAGTTTTCTGGCGGGAGATTGGCATGAGCAGTTCTTC.